The 4 T cell receptor beta chains presented below share a single source sample, sequenced in a study of blood T cell repertoires in COVID-19. Assay used: immunoSEQ multiplex PCR; TCRdb lists only in-frame clones, some missing. The sample contains approximately 97,000 clones, approximately 86% of which appear only once. Sequencing was done on a sample of peripheral blood. The receptors here all came from a man over 45 with active or convalescent COVID-19.

This chain joins TRBV2 and TRBJ1-4; D perhaps matches TRBD1 (5 bases). The CDR3 is made up of 13 amino acids. Looked up from germline, CDR1 is SNHLY and CDR2 is FYNNEI. Trimming took 11 bases from V and 8 from J, leaving 18 bases between them. CDR3 amino acids: CASQGQAAEKLFF. The CDR3 DNA reads as TGTGCCTCCCAAGGACAAGCTGCGGAAAAACTGTTTTTT.

This clone is a singleton in its sample. V is TRBV2 and J is TRBJ2-3; tentatively, D is TRBD2 (6 bases). The CDR3 runs 15 residues. Per the germline V gene, CDR1 is SNHLY and CDR2 is FYNNEI. V shed 6 bases and J shed 2 bases, with 15 bases lying between them. The CDR3 sequence: CASSFDGRLTDTQYF. In DNA, the CDR3 is TGTGCCAGCAGCTTTGACGGGAGACTCACAGATACGCAGTATTTT.

The chain joins TRBV28 to TRBJ1-6, with D possibly matching TRBD1 (5 bases). V gave up 3 bases and J gave up 7 bases, with 13 bases separating them. This CDR3 spans 15 amino acids. Germline V gene sequence: CDR1 MDHEN, CDR2 SYDVKM. This chain's CDR3 is CASSFNGGNNSPLHF. CDR3 DNA: TGTGCCAGCAGTTTTAATGGGGGGAACAATTCACCCCTCCACTTT.

This clone has more than one count but fewer than ten. The chain recombines TRBV5-1 with TRBJ2-7, with TRBD1 matching 10 bases. This CDR3 spans 15 amino acids. Germline lookup yields CDR1 SGHRS and CDR2 YFSETQ. Unmatched junction bases numbered 0, after V lost 0 bases and J lost 0 bases. The CDR3 sequence is CASSLGQGASYEQYF. The CDR3 DNA follows: TGCGCCAGCAGCTTGGGACAGGGGGCCTCCTACGAGCAGTACTTC.